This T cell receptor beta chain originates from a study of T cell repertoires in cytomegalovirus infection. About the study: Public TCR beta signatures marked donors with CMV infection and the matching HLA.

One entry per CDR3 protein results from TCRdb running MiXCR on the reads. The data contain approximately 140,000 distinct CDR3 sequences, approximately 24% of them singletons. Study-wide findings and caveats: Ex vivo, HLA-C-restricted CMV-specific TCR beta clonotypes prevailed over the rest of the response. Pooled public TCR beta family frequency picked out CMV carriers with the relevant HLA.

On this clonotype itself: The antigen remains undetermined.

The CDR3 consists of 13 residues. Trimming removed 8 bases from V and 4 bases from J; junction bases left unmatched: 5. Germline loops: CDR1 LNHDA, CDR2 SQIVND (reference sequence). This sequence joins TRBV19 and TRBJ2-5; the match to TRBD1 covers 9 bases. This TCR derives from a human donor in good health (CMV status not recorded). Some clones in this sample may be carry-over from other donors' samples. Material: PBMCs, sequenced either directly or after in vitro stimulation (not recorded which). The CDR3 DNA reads TGTGCCAGTGGCCCGACAGGGGGAGAGACCCAGTACTTC. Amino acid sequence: CASGPTGGETQYF.